The rows below give T cell receptor beta chains drawn from one sample of a study of control samples from healthy donors and cancer patients. The protocol was immunoSEQ multiplex PCR, while the TCRdb copy is restricted to in-frame clones and leaves out a portion. The repertoire consists of under 200,000 clones, with 85% to 90% occurring once and the leading ten covering approximately 4.9%. The sample consisted of blood. All receptors derive from a woman between 25 and 40 years old in good health. Both conserved end residues are part of each CDR3. Fields, in order: clone size, J gene, V gene, D gene, CDR3 DNA, CDR3 protein. A D gene is named only where the DNA matches it firmly. The listing skips clone size in some rows; elsewhere it reads once, few, many or a size class.

size: .
J: TRBJ2-5
V: TRBV9
D: TRBD2
DNA: TGTGCCAGCAGCGTGGGCGGGGGGGCCGCGGAGACCCAGTACTTC
CDR3: CASSVGGGAAETQYF

size: once
J: TRBJ2-7
V: TRBV5-6
D: TRBD1
DNA: TGTGCCAGCAGGTTTAAGGACAGGGTTAACGAGCAGTACTTC
CDR3: CASRFKDRVNEQYF

size: .
J: TRBJ2-7
V: TRBV5-4
D: TRBD2
DNA: TGTGCCAGCAGCCGACGACTCATGACTAGCGGTGGGAGCGAGCAGTACTTC
CDR3: CASSRRLMTSGGSEQYF

size: once
J: TRBJ1-5
V: TRBV2
D: .
DNA: TGTGCCAGCAGAAACAGTGCGGGGCGAGGGGGTAAGCCCCAGCATTTT
CDR3: CASRNSAGRGGKPQHF

size: .
J: TRBJ2-1
V: TRBV3-1/TRBV3-2
D: TRBD1
DNA: TGTGCCAGCAGCCCGAGAACAGGGGCAGTCAATGAGCAGTTCTTC
CDR3: CASSPRTGAVNEQFF

size: .
J: TRBJ2-5
V: TRBV7-9
D: .
DNA: TGTGCCAGCAGCTTCCTCCGACTAGCCGGGGACAGGTCTGAGACCCAGTACTTC
CDR3: CASSFLRLAGDRSETQYF

size: .
J: TRBJ1-2
V: TRBV9
D: .
DNA: TGTGCCAGCAGCCCGACGGCGGACCCCAACTATGGCTACACCTTC
CDR3: CASSPTADPNYGYTF

size: .
J: TRBJ2-5
V: TRBV6-5
D: .
DNA: TGTGCCAGCAGTTACTGGAATACCCAAGAGACCCAGTACTTC
CDR3: CASSYWNTQETQYF

size: .
J: TRBJ1-2
V: TRBV23-1
D: .
DNA: TGCGCCAGCATCAGCGTTAAGGGCTACACCTTC
CDR3: CASISVKGYTF

size: once
J: TRBJ1-1
V: TRBV19
D: TRBD1
DNA: TGTGCCAGTAGTAACAGGGGGCGAGGTACTGAAGCTTTCTTT
CDR3: CASSNRGRGTEAFF

size: .
J: TRBJ1-6
V: TRBV5-5
D: .
DNA: TGTGCCAGCAGCCCCCCGACGGAATATAATTCACCCCTCCACTTT
CDR3: CASSPPTEYNSPLHF

size: .
J: TRBJ2-2
V: TRBV10-1
D: .
DNA: TGCGCCAGCAGGGATGGGGTAGCCGGGGAGCTGTTTTTT
CDR3: CASRDGVAGELFF

size: .
J: TRBJ2-1
V: TRBV3-1/TRBV3-2
D: TRBD1
DNA: TGTGCCAGCACCCACAGGGGGCGGGGCGTCCACAATGAGCAGTTCTTC
CDR3: CASTHRGRGVHNEQFF

size: .
J: TRBJ1-4
V: TRBV3-1/TRBV3-2
D: .
DNA: TGTGCCAGCAGCCAAGATCTTTTACCGGGGGTTGCAACTAATGAAAAACTGTTTTTT
CDR3: CASSQDLLPGVATNEKLFF

size: once
J: TRBJ2-1
V: TRBV13
D: TRBD2
DNA: TGTGCCAGCAGCTCCGGGACTAGTAAGTTCTTC
CDR3: CASSSGTSKFF

size: .
J: TRBJ1-3
V: TRBV9
D: .
DNA: TGTGCCAGCAGCACTTCCAGGGACAACTCTGGAAACACCATATATTTT
CDR3: CASSTSRDNSGNTIYF

size: .
J: TRBJ2-1
V: TRBV27
D: TRBD2
DNA: TGTGCCAGCAGTTTTAGCCTAGCGGGAAGCAATGAGCAGTTCTTC
CDR3: CASSFSLAGSNEQFF

size: .
J: TRBJ2-1
V: TRBV4-2
D: TRBD2
DNA: TGTGCCAGCAGCCAAGGGGCTAGCGGACAACGCGAGCAGTTCTTC
CDR3: CASSQGASGQREQFF